The present entry profiles one T cell receptor (beta chain) with its context. The same CDR3 can be traced to other DNA sequences in this sample. Original handling: Reference gene primer amplification gave estimated nucleated cell counts. Here immunoSEQ multiplex PCR was the method, and the copy in TCRdb shows in-frame clones only, minus some. V and J calls and clone size are copied from that table; D and trimming were computed from the DNA. This table holds 200,000 to 300,000 clones, about 88% found once. The data belong to a study of blood T cell repertoires in COVID-19. Study overall: Collection of acute and convalescent COVID-19 samples took place in the United States, Italy and Spain. Sources were T cells, B-cell-depleted T cells, or PBMCs; the material itself was cDNA or gDNA.

Germline CDR1 is KGHDR and CDR2 is SFDVKD. The CDR3 has 16 residues. V shed 2 bases and J shed 2 bases, with 12 bases lying between them. The sequencing sample was made of peripheral blood. The receptor comes from a woman aged 40-49 years who had recovered from COVID-19. The chain employs TRBV24-1 and TRBJ1-5; tentatively, D is TRBD1 (5 bases). Here the CDR3 DNA reads TGTGCCACCAGTGATTCCGGGGGATGGGGCAATCAGCCCCAGCATTTT. Amino acids: CATSDSGGWGNQPQHF.